One sample yielded the 11 T cell receptor beta chains listed below, sequenced in a study of CD8+ T cells in alopecia areata. Extraction of RNA preceded its reverse transcription into cDNA, which served as the sequencing template. Data came from immunoSEQ multiplex PCR; TCRdb stores just in-frame clones and leaves some out. This table holds 150,000 to 200,000 clones, around 49% found once. Treatment meaning: oral pan-JAK inhibitor, 5-10 mg twice daily. The input for sequencing was CD8+ T cells sorted from blood, taken at roughly week 53, from a patient treated with tofacitinib. Source of these receptors: a human donor with alopecia areata.

V and J are TRBV4-1 and TRBJ1-2, with D unclear. This CDR3 is built from 14 residues. Deletions cut 4 bases from V and 6 bases from J, with 15 bases between. Germline values: CDR1 MGHRA, CDR2 YSYEKL. CDR3 sequence (DNA): TGCGCCAGCAGCCGGAGGGTTGAGGCTCATGGCTACACCTTC. It yields the protein CASSRRVEAHGYTF.

This clone was seen only a few times. The gene calls are TRBV25-1 and TRBJ1-6; weak D call: TRBD1 (6 bases). CDR1 MGHDK and CDR2 SYGVNS come from the germline V gene. Trimming removed 5 bases from V and 10 bases from J, with 15 bases in between. There are 14 residues in the CDR3. The CDR3 bases are TGTGCCAGCAGTCTCGGGACATGGAACTCACCCCTCCACTTT. Translated, it gives CASSLGTWNSPLHF. Combining the CDR3 with reference TRBV25-1 and TRBJ1-6 gives the whole variable domain EADIYQTPRYLVIGTGKKITLECSQTMGHDKMYWYQQDPGMELHLIHYSYGVNSTEKGDLSSESTVSRIRTEHFPLTLESARPSHTSQYLCASSLGTWNSPLHFGNGTRLTVT.

CDR3 bases: TGTGCCAGCAGCCCACAGGGGAGGCTCGAGCAGTACTTC. It yields the protein CASSPQGRLEQYF. The chain employs TRBV13 and TRBJ2-7, with D maybe TRBD1 (7 bases). This CDR3 has 13 residues. The germline V and J ends were trimmed by 5 bases and 6 bases, with 14 bases remaining between them. Per the germline V gene, CDR1 is PRHDT and CDR2 is FYEKMQ (reference sequence).

This clone was seen a handful of times. At one end the junction does not follow the germline gene, possibly because of a read error. V and J are TRBV19 and TRBJ2-5; D is unclear. The CDR3 is 15 amino acids. In germline, CDR1 is LNHDA, CDR2 SQIVND (reference sequence). This CDR3 reads CASTDQVGLQEIQYF. The CDR3 DNA reads TGTGCCAGTACCGACCAAGTGGGTTTACAAGAGATCCAGTACTTC.

The J gene is TRBJ2-7, the V gene TRBV4-3; 8 bases align to TRBD1. This CDR3 spans 15 amino acids. CDR1 is LGHNA and CDR2 is YSLEER in the germline V gene. V lost 5 bases, J lost 0 bases, and 6 bases stayed unmatched. As DNA, the CDR3 is TGCGCCAGCAGCGCGCGACAGGGGAGCTCCTACGAGCAGTACTTC. Amino acids: CASSARQGSSYEQYF.

The rearrangement links TRBV30 to TRBJ2-1; 9 nucleotides agree with TRBD2. The CDR3 sequence is 14 residues long. Germline V gene data show CDR1 as GTSNPN and CDR2 as SVGIG (reference sequence). V was clipped by 2 bases and J by 4 bases; unmatched bases: 3. CDR3 residues: CAWSRLAGYNEQFF. Written as DNA, the CDR3 is TGTGCCTGGAGTCGGCTAGCGGGGTACAATGAGCAGTTCTTC.

The V gene is TRBV7-2, the J gene TRBJ2-5; 7 bases align to TRBD2. V dropped 1 base and J dropped 5; count of bases not matched to a gene: 1. CDR1 is SGHTA, CDR2 FQGNSA, per germline. The CDR3 totals 13 residues. DNA for the CDR3: TGTGCCAGCAGCTTAGGGGGAGGGGAGACCCAGTACTTC. Translating gives CASSLGGGETQYF.

The V gene is TRBV19, the J gene TRBJ2-2; D gene uncertain. From germline, CDR1 is LNHDA and CDR2 SQIVND (reference sequence). The V end lost 5 bases, the J end lost 5 bases, and 15 bases lay between the germline ends. The CDR3 has 15 residues. CDR3 nucleotide sequence: TGTGCCAGTAGTCCCGGCACCCTAGGGACCGGGGAGCTGTTTTTT. Its protein is CASSPGTLGTGELFF.

The chain links TRBV15 to TRBJ2-1, with no clear D. Trimming shortened V by 0 bases and J by 0 bases, and 6 bases separated the two germline ends. Germline V lookup: CDR1 LNHNV, CDR2 YYDKDF (reference sequence). The CDR3 consists of 15 residues. Written as DNA, the CDR3 is TGTGCCACCAGCAGAGATAAGAGCTCCTACAATGAGCAGTTCTTC. Translating gives CATSRDKSSYNEQFF. The full variable domain, in which reference TRBV15 and TRBJ2-1 provide the parts outside the CDR3, is DAMVIQNPRYQVTQFGKPVTLSCSQTLNHNVMYWYQQKSSQAPKLLFHYYDKDFNNEADTPDNFQSRRPNTSFCFLDIRSPGLGDTAMYLCATSRDKSSYNEQFFGPGTRLTVL.

The rearrangement joins TRBV2 to TRBJ2-5, with D possibly called TRBD1 or TRBD2 (6 bases each). From germline, CDR1 is SNHLY and CDR2 FYNNEI. Trimming stripped 0 bases from V and 3 bases from J, with 14 bases between. CDR3 length: 16 residues. The CDR3 region has the DNA TGTGCCAGCAGTGAAGCGGGGGGCGCGGTGAAAGAGACCCAGTACTTC. Its protein is CASSEAGGAVKETQYF.

This clone has a handful of counts. CDR3 region: CASKRGATNSPLHF. The CDR3 region has the DNA TGTGCCAGCAAAAGGGGGGCAACCAATTCACCCCTCCACTTT. This chain joins TRBV6-5 and TRBJ1-6, with D maybe TRBD1 (6 bases). V was trimmed by 7 bases and J by 7 bases, leaving 14 bases between them. Germline loops: CDR1 MNHEY, CDR2 SVGAGI. The CDR3 runs to 14 residues.